This T cell receptor beta chain was observed in a study of neurological immune-mediated disorders. Findings and caveats of the study: In HTLV-1-associated myelopathy, TCR clonal expansion was greatest, and in multiple sclerosis it was least, below healthy controls.

By 5'RACE with 10-nucleotide random UMIs, the cDNA was made. MiXCR, run by TCRdb on the 5' RACE reads, gives a single entry per CDR3 protein. This sample carries 60,000 to 70,000 distinct CDR3 sequences, roughly 4.9% of them seen once, and the ten largest clones take about 5.8%. This clonotype was detected ten times or more. Its antigen is not identified. The sample consisted of PBMCs. This TCR came from a human donor with multiple sclerosis. The donor label of this sample is uncertain.

The CDR3 protein is CATSRDLGDQETQYF. In DNA form, the CDR3 reads TGTGCCACCAGCAGAGATCTCGGCGATCAAGAGACCCAGTACTTC. The chain couples TRBV15 to TRBJ2-5; D gene uncertain. The CDR3 contains 15 residues. CDR1 and CDR2 (germline): LNHNV, YYDKDF (reference sequence). V was clipped by 0 bases and J by 2 bases, with 10 bases between them.